Detailed here is one T cell receptor (beta chain). There is no known antigen for this receptor. No base-level quality is on record; no much larger clone is a single base apart. In light of the paper, this sample's time point label describes: baseline before first vaccination. The vaccinee samples were drawn from two UK trials, COV001 and COV002, one of which was a single-blind randomized controlled phase 2/3 trial testing AZD1222 (ChAdOx1 nCoV-19) in healthy adults. Trial participant PBMC samples were collected at day 0 and day 28 after the second dose for TCRbeta chain sequencing. The source of the sample is a study of T cell responses to AZD1222 COVID-19 vaccine (dated by TCRdb to the early 2020s). For the study in its entirety: Because spike-specific TCR depth and breadth did not differ between the two schedules, AZD1222 recipients who got a second dose at roughly 4 weeks were pooled with those who got a second dose at roughly 12 weeks. A total of under 250 trial participants underwent TCR sequencing, of whom 200 to 220 had received two doses of AZD1222 and approximately 25 had received two doses of the MenACWY control vaccine. Enrollment into the trials was organized by age into subgroups of 18-55, 56-69 and 70-plus years, and those subgroups contained 148, 28 and 57 TCR-sequenced participants, respectively.

The CDR3 regions of human TCRbeta chains were analyzed by immunosequencing. For the original study's pipeline: Repertoire TCRs were checked for matches against a reference library of SARS-CoV-2-specific TCRs that had been generated using the MIRA antigen-specificity platform. Breadth meant the fraction of unique TCRs that were SARS-CoV-2-associated, whereas depth meant the fraction of total T cells that were SARS-CoV-2-associated. Using the MIRA data, each spike-specific TCR was mapped to the spike region that the TCR reacts to and placed in a CD4 or CD8 class. Log10-transformed breadth and depth values were compared by one-way ANOVA with Sidak's multiple comparisons tests. The source is immuneACCESS, and TCRdb retained only in-frame sequences with V and J called. Part of the clones is not carried over; for the studies checked, unresolved V genes explain less than half of this, and the remainder is unexplained. V, J and clone size derive from that table, while D and trimming were established from the DNA sequence. This sample is represented by some 140,000 clones; 90% to 95% of them were singletons. The ten largest make up 1.5% to 2% of the sample.

Including the terminal cysteine and phenylalanine, the CDR3 comprises 13 residues. The DNA shown is the 39-base CDR3, in frame from base 1. CDR1 and CDR2, per the germline V gene (reference sequence), are MNHEY and SMNVEV. The trim is 7 bases for V and 7 bases for J, with a gap of 14 bases between the germline ends. Broader findings and caveats from the paper: Only six AZD1222 recipients were SARS-CoV-2 seropositive at baseline, limiting conclusions about previously exposed vaccinees. Vaccine-associated CD4 TCRs spanned the whole spike protein, with dominant responses in regions 160-218 and 743-854. In the small 56-69-year group, the increase in depth fell short of significance, most likely because of low power. Spike-specific TCR breadth and depth rose significantly after two AZD1222 doses compared with day 0 and with MenACWY recipients. Because no samples from the day 14 peak response were available, repertoires could be characterized only after the peak T cell response. Most participants were white British and females outnumbered males, and the authors suggested that clonal diversity may have been underestimated. Reportedly, almost half of the unique spike-specific TCRs recognized epitopes lying outside the regions that are mutated in the B.1.351 and B.1.1.7 variants.

The rearranged segments are TRBV27 and TRBJ2-1, with the D segment possibly TRBD1 or TRBD2, each aligning over 5 bases. The clonotype originates from an adult in good health. This specimen was peripheral blood, taken on day 0 of AZD1222 vaccination. The nucleotide sequence reads TGTGCCAGCACCGGGACCCTGGTGAATGAGCAGTTCTTC. Translated, it gives CASTGTLVNEQFF.